The 29 T cell receptor beta chains in this list originate from one sample, sequenced in a study of blood T cell repertoires in COVID-19. Profiled with immunoSEQ multiplex PCR; TCRdb holds only in-frame clones, not every one. The sample holds under 200,000 clones, 70% to 90% seen once. Sample: peripheral blood. The receptors were gathered from a woman older than 75 with COVID-19, enrolled during active disease.

This clone was observed a single time. The chain links TRBV28 to TRBJ1-4; no reliable D call. Germline lookup yields CDR1 MDHEN and CDR2 SYDVKM. V lost 3 bases to trimming and J lost 7 bases, with 15 bases between them. CDR3 length: 15 amino acids. The CDR3 sequence: CASSLGRLHSEKLFF. The CDR3, as DNA: TGTGCCAGCAGTTTGGGCCGGCTCCACAGTGAAAAACTGTTTTTT.

This sequence joins TRBV27 and TRBJ2-7; 7 positions agree with TRBD1. The junction had 4 bases not matched to a gene; V was cut back by 2 bases and J by 0 bases. This CDR3 has 15 amino acids. Germline V CDR1 and CDR2: MNHEY, SMNVEV (reference sequence). The CDR3 reads CASSLEQGSSYEQYF. CDR3 sequence (DNA): TGTGCCAGCAGTTTAGAACAGGGGTCCTCCTACGAGCAGTACTTC.

This chain connects TRBV7-3 to TRBJ2-2; possible D gene TRBD2, 5 bases. CDR3 size: 14 residues. Germline lookup yields CDR1 SGHTA and CDR2 FQGTGA. V was pared by 5 bases and J by 4 bases, with 11 bases between. The CDR3 nucleotides read TGTGCCAGCAGCGGAACTAGGGCCACCGGGGAGCTGTTTTTT. Protein: CASSGTRATGELFF.

The chain has TRBV28 and TRBJ1-5, with D possibly TRBD1 on 5 matching bases. The germline V gene has CDR1 MDHEN and CDR2 SYDVKM. The CDR3 consists of 17 residues. Trimming took 3 bases from V and 1 from J, leaving 16 bases between them. The CDR3 loop is CASSFFLDILSNQPQHF. The CDR3 DNA reads as TGTGCCAGCAGTTTCTTCTTGGACATCTTAAGCAATCAGCCCCAGCATTTT.

The V call is TRBV29-1, the J call TRBJ1-2; D might be TRBD1 (5 bases). From germline, CDR1 is SQVTM and CDR2 ANQGSEA. Trimming pared 2 bases from V and 6 bases from J, leaving 10 bases between. The CDR3 sequence is 12 residues long. The CDR3 coding sequence is TGCAGCGTTGAACAGGAGGGGAATGGCTACACCTTC. Amino acids: CSVEQEGNGYTF. Looking up the rest from reference TRBV29-1 and TRBJ1-2 gives the full variable domain: SAVISQKPSRDICQRGTSLTIQCQVDSQVTMMFWYRQQPGQSLTLIATANQGSEATYESGFVIDKFPISRPNLTFSTLTVSNMSPEDSSIYLCSVEQEGNGYTFGSGTRLTVV.

This chain connects TRBV7-2 to TRBJ2-3; 8 positions match TRBD2. Germline V gene lookup returns CDR1 SGHTA and CDR2 FQGNSA. The CDR3 covers 17 residues. Trimming at V came to 1 base and at J to 4 bases, leaving 10 bases not matched to a gene. The CDR3 reads CASSLVAGGAISDTQYF. The CDR3 nucleotides read TGTGCCAGCAGCTTAGTTGCGGGGGGCGCGATTTCAGATACGCAGTATTTT.

The CDR3 sequence: CASSLDPGQGPNYGYTF. The CDR3 coding sequence is TGTGCCAGCAGCTTAGACCCCGGACAGGGACCCAACTATGGCTACACCTTC. The chain is built from TRBV11-2 and TRBJ1-2, with 8 bases fitting TRBD1. This CDR3 spans 17 amino acids. Germline V gives CDR1 SGHAT, CDR2 FQNNGV. Trimming removed 0 bases from V and 2 bases from J; junction bases left unmatched: 8. The whole variable domain, filled in from reference TRBV11-2 and TRBJ1-2, reads EAGVAQSPRYKIIEKRQSVAFWCNPISGHATLYWYQQILGQGPKLLIQFQNNGVVDDSQLPKDRFSAERLKGVDSTLKIQPAKLEDSAVYLCASSLDPGQGPNYGYTFGSGTRLTVV.

The chain links TRBV7-2 to TRBJ2-7, with 9 bases that match TRBD2. This CDR3 has 18 residues. V shed 1 base and J 1 base; nucleotides not matched to a gene: 11. Per the germline V gene, CDR1 is SGHTA and CDR2 is FQGNSA. This chain's CDR3 is CASSLVNGTAGGSYEQYF. The CDR3 DNA reads TGTGCCAGCAGCTTAGTTAATGGGACGGCGGGGGGGTCCTACGAGCAGTACTTC.

V gene TRBV7-8 combines with J gene TRBJ2-5; 11 bases line up with TRBD2. The CDR3 is made up of 16 amino acids. Unmatched junction bases numbered 8, after V lost 1 base and J lost 7 bases. Germline lookup yields CDR1 SGHVS and CDR2 FQNEAQ. In nucleotides, the CDR3 is TGTGCCAGCAGCTTAGTGACTAGCGGGGCTAGAGGGACCCAGTACTTC. It yields the protein CASSLVTSGARGTQYF.

This chain's CDR3 is CASRQTGGPQHF. CDR3 bases: TGTGCCAGTAGACAGACGGGGGGGCCCCAGCATTTT. The rearrangement uses TRBV19 and TRBJ1-5, with a weak D call TRBD1 (5 bases). V lost 6 bases, J lost 9 bases, and 12 bases lay in between. The CDR3 runs 12 residues. Per germline, CDR1 LNHDA and CDR2 SQIVND (reference sequence).

V is TRBV3-1 (or the pseudogene TRBV3-2) and J is TRBJ2-3; weak D call: TRBD1 (5 bases). Germline CDR1 is LGHDT and CDR2 is YNNKEL (reference sequence). The V and J ends lost 1 base and 15 bases respectively, with 11 bases between them. The CDR3 spans 11 residues. The CDR3 region is CASSQGGPIYF. The CDR3 coding sequence is TGTGCCAGCAGCCAAGGGGGCCCCATCTATTTT.

The V and J genes are TRBV7-3 and TRBJ1-1; TRBD1 aligns across 8 bases. The V segment lost 5 bases and the J segment 2 bases; nucleotides outside the gene matches: 4. Germline CDR1 is SGHTA and CDR2 is FQGTGA. This CDR3 is 14 amino acids long. The CDR3 protein is CASSKQGGNTEAFF. CDR3 bases: TGTGCCAGCAGCAAACAGGGGGGAAACACTGAAGCTTTCTTT.

The gene calls are TRBV29-1 and TRBJ1-1; 8 bases are a match to TRBD1. CDR1 is SQVTM, CDR2 ANQGSEA, per germline. V was clipped by 4 bases and J by 0 bases; unmatched bases: 4. This CDR3 is built from 14 residues. The CDR3: CSVVSRGLNTEAFF. The CDR3, as DNA: TGCAGCGTTGTCTCCAGGGGGCTGAACACTGAAGCTTTCTTT. The full variable domain, rest sourced from reference TRBV29-1 and TRBJ1-1, is SAVISQKPSRDICQRGTSLTIQCQVDSQVTMMFWYRQQPGQSLTLIATANQGSEATYESGFVIDKFPISRPNLTFSTLTVSNMSPEDSSIYLCSVVSRGLNTEAFFGQGTRLTVV.

In its sample, this clone was seen once. This chain links TRBV27 with TRBJ2-1; TRBD2 matches at 9 bases. The V and J ends lost 1 base and 7 bases, in that order; junction bases with no gene match: 5. The CDR3 spans 15 residues. In germline, CDR1 is MNHEY, CDR2 SMNVEV (reference sequence). CDR3 region: CASSLWASGKNEQFF. CDR3 in DNA: TGTGCCAGCAGTTTATGGGCTAGCGGGAAGAATGAGCAGTTCTTC.

The V call is TRBV30, the J call TRBJ2-1, with 9 nucleotides matching TRBD2. V was clipped by 0 bases and J by 3 bases; unmatched bases: 9. CDR1 and CDR2 from the germline V gene are GTSNPN and SVGIG (reference sequence). The CDR3 runs 17 residues. CDR3 sequence (DNA): TGTGCCTGGAGTGTACTCGCGGGAGGGTTTAGCTACAATGAGCAGTTCTTC. Its translation is CAWSVLAGGFSYNEQFF.

The chain joins TRBV12-3 or TRBV12-4 to TRBJ2-3; D gene ambiguous. The CDR3 runs 11 residues. V lost 6 bases, J lost 8 bases, and 9 bases lay in between. DNA for the CDR3: TGTGCCAGCAGCCCACTTGGTACGCAGTATTTT. Translating gives CASSPLGTQYF.

This CDR3 reads CASSPIGYSYEQYF. CDR3 in DNA: TGTGCCAGCAGTCCCATCGGGTACTCCTACGAGCAGTACTTC. The chain has TRBV2 and TRBJ2-7; D not resolved. Germline CDR1 and CDR2: SNHLY and FYNNEI. This CDR3 spans 14 amino acids. Trimming left V 5 bases short and J 0 bases short, with 11 bases between.

This chain uses TRBV2 with TRBJ1-5; D remains ambiguous. There are 13 residues in the CDR3. V dropped 8 bases and J dropped 5 bases, with 13 bases sitting between them. Germline assignment: CDR1 SNHLY and CDR2 FYNNEI. In DNA, the CDR3 is TGTGCCAGCCTCGCAGACACTGATCAGCCCCAGCATTTT. It codes for CASLADTDQPQHF.

V and J are TRBV5-1 and TRBJ2-2, with 8 positions matching TRBD1. Germline CDR1 and CDR2: SGHRS and YFSETQ. The CDR3 spans 15 residues. V trimming: 0 bases; J trimming: 5 bases; junction bases outside the gene matches: 3. This CDR3 is CASSLGGQGTGELFF. CDR3 in DNA: TGCGCCAGCAGCTTGGGCGGACAGGGTACCGGGGAGCTGTTTTTT. The variable domain in full, with the rest retrieved from reference TRBV5-1 and TRBJ2-2, is KAGVTQTPRYLIKTRGQQVTLSCSPISGHRSVSWYQQTPGQGLQFLFEYFSETQRNKGNFPGRFSGRQFSNSRSEMNVSTLELGDSALYLCASSLGGQGTGELFFGEGSRLTVL.

The chain carries TRBV12-3 or TRBV12-4 and TRBJ2-2; no firm D call. CDR3 length equals 12 residues. With 3 bases removed from V and 5 bases from J, the gap between germline ends came to 4 bases. This chain's CDR3 is CASSFLTGELFF. CDR3 nucleotides: TGTGCCAGCAGTTTTCTGACCGGGGAGCTGTTTTTT.

The chain joins TRBV3-1 (or the pseudogene TRBV3-2) to TRBJ2-2; D call uncertain. The CDR3 extends over 13 amino acids. V lost 6 bases and J lost 6, with 11 bases in between. The V gene's germline CDR1 is LGHDT and CDR2 YNNKEL (reference sequence). The DNA of the CDR3 is TGTGCCAGCAGTCAGGTAGTGGCCGGGGAGCTGTTTTTT. It is translated as CASSQVVAGELFF.

The J gene is TRBJ2-1, the V gene TRBV2; 8 bases are a match to TRBD1. The J segment lost 4 bases and the V segment lost 6 bases, leaving 5 bases of the junction unmatched. CDR1 SNHLY and CDR2 FYNNEI come from the germline V gene. This CDR3 has 14 residues. CDR3 region: CASSGQGVYNEQFF. The CDR3 region has the DNA TGTGCCAGCAGCGGACAGGGAGTTTACAATGAGCAGTTCTTC.

Concerning this clone: The junction departs from the called germline gene at one end, perhaps through a read error. Here the CDR3 reads CASSLDRSSYEQYF. CDR3 DNA: TGTGCTAGCAGCTTGGATCGGAGCTCCTACGAGCAGTACTTC. The genes are TRBV7-7 and TRBJ2-7; D gene ambiguous. The CDR3 contains 14 residues. Germline V gene data show CDR1 as SSHAT and CDR2 as FNYEAQ (reference sequence).

The CDR3 sequence is CASSSEGFHEQYF. CDR3 coding DNA: TGCGCCAGCAGCTCCGAGGGTTTTCACGAGCAGTACTTC. The V call is TRBV5-1, the J call TRBJ2-7, with D perhaps matching TRBD2 (5 bases). The CDR3 length is 13 residues. Trimming stripped 3 bases from V and 5 bases from J, with 12 bases between. CDR1 is SGHRS, CDR2 YFSETQ, per germline.

J is TRBJ2-3 and V is TRBV27; 11 nucleotides line up with TRBD2. The ends lost 3 bases at V and 1 base at J; junction bases unmatched: 0. Germline CDR1 and CDR2: MNHEY and SMNVEV (reference sequence). This CDR3 region has 15 residues. The CDR3 nucleotides are TGTGCCAGCAGTTTTAGCGGGAGGGGCACAGATACGCAGTATTTT. It codes for CASSFSGRGTDTQYF.

In this sample, this clone turned up a few times. V and J are TRBV24-1 and TRBJ1-4; TRBD1 aligns across 8 bases. V trimming: 4 bases; J trimming: 3 bases; junction bases outside the gene matches: 6. This CDR3 is built from 16 residues. Per the germline V gene, CDR1 is KGHDR and CDR2 is SFDVKD. This CDR3 is CATSDSRGPANEKLFF. CDR3 DNA sequence: TGTGCCACCAGTGACTCCAGGGGGCCGGCTAATGAAAAACTGTTTTTT.

This CDR3 reads CASSLLEAREDGYTF. Here the CDR3 DNA reads TGTGCCAGCAGCTTACTGGAGGCTAGGGAGGATGGCTACACCTTC. V and J are TRBV7-2 and TRBJ1-2; no clear D. Germline values: CDR1 SGHTA, CDR2 FQGNSA. This CDR3 has 15 residues. Trimming took off 2 bases at V and 6 bases at J, with 16 bases between the two ends.

The rearrangement joins TRBV7-2 to TRBJ2-1, with 10 bases that match TRBD2. The ends lost 3 bases at V and 5 bases at J; junction bases unmatched: 10. The CDR3 consists of 17 residues. Germline lookup yields CDR1 SGHTA and CDR2 FQGNSA. The CDR3: CASSLRSGGAGHNEQFF. The CDR3 DNA reads as TGTGCCAGCAGCTTGCGAAGCGGGGGGGCGGGACACAATGAGCAGTTCTTC. Based on the CDR3 plus reference TRBV7-2 and TRBJ2-1, the full variable domain is GAGVSQSPSNKVTEKGKDVELRCDPISGHTALYWYRQSLGQGLEFLIYFQGNSAPDKSGLPSDRFSAERTGGSVSTLTIQRTQQEDSAVYLCASSLRSGGAGHNEQFFGPGTRLTVL.

The chain carries TRBV6-6 and TRBJ2-7, with 9 bases aligning to TRBD2. Germline V gene lookup returns CDR1 MNHNY and CDR2 SVGAGI (reference sequence). J gave up 7 bases and V 2 bases, and 6 bases lay outside the gene matches. This CDR3 has 14 residues. CDR3: CASSYDAGGWEQYF. The CDR3 DNA follows: TGTGCCAGCAGTTACGATGCGGGAGGGTGGGAGCAGTACTTC.